The TCR beta chain described here comes from a study of molecular identifiers for immune sequencing clone quantification. Across the whole study: Naive CD8 cell RNA, from roughly 18,000 or 92,000 cells, was split five ways in replicates, with four sequenced. Whole-study findings and limits: Jurkat TCR RNA spiked in from one cell reportedly remained identifiable amid about 1 million naive cells.

The V gene end was trimmed by 4 bases and the J gene end by 2 bases; junction bases not matched to a gene: 3. Germline CDR1 reads MDHEN; CDR2 reads SYDVKM. The CDR3 contains 14 residues. When naive CD8 T cells were sorted, they were gated as CD8+CD4-CCR7+CD45RA+. This clonotype was counted at least ten times. Its antigen is as yet unknown. From the PCR reads, TCRdb called clonotypes with MiXCR, one entry per CDR3 protein. The sample carries nearly 650,000 distinct CDR3 sequences, less than 30% recorded once. Input material: naive CD8+ T cells from blood, with Jurkat cell RNA spiked in. The subset here: FACS-sorted CD8+CD4-CCR7+CD45RA+ naive T cells. This rearrangement joins TRBV28 to TRBJ2-7; 9 positions agree with TRBD1. The sequence derives from a human donor in good health. Some libraries in this study had Jurkat cell RNA spiked in. The DNA of the CDR3 is TGTGCCAGCAGTTACAGGGGGCTAACCTACGAGCAGTACTTC. Amino acids: CASSYRGLTYEQYF. The variable domain in full, completed from reference TRBV28 and TRBJ2-7, reads DVKVTQSSRYLVKRTGEKVFLECVQDMDHENMFWYRQDPGLGLRLIYFSYDVKMKEKGDIPEGYSVSREKKERFSLILESASTNQTSMYLCASSYRGLTYEQYFGPGTRLTVT.